A single sample gave rise to the 9 T cell receptor beta chains below, sequenced in a study of T cell responses to AZD1222 COVID-19 vaccine. TCRdb keeps only in-frame clones here, not all; method: immunoSEQ multiplex PCR. Here the sample spans about 92,000 clones, roughly 93% being singletons. Material: peripheral blood, obtained on day 0 of AZD1222 vaccination. Receptors originate from an adult in good health.

The chain carries TRBV10-3 and TRBJ2-7, with D possibly TRBD1 on 5 matching bases. Trimming cost V 3 bases and J 2 bases, with 14 bases left between them. CDR1 and CDR2 (germline): ENHRY, SYGVKD. CDR3 size: 15 residues. DNA for the CDR3: TGTGCCATCAGTGACCCGACAGTGCGAACCTACGAGCAGTACTTC. It encodes CAISDPTVRTYEQYF.

In this sample, this clone turned up once. The chain has TRBV28 and TRBJ2-7; D remains ambiguous. The CDR3 runs to 15 residues. V lost 3 bases and J 5 bases, leaving 17 bases between the germline ends. From germline, CDR1 is MDHEN and CDR2 SYDVKM. The CDR3 sequence: CASSFSGSLGDEQYF. The CDR3 nucleotides read TGTGCCAGCAGTTTTTCCGGGTCACTTGGCGACGAGCAGTACTTC.

This chain connects TRBV7-2 to TRBJ2-1; no reliable D call. Germline CDR1 is SGHTA and CDR2 is FQGNSA. The CDR3 consists of 17 residues. The V gene lost 5 bases and the J gene lost 6 bases, with 23 bases spanning the gap. CDR3 sequence (DNA): TGTGCCAGCAGCCCTAGTTCCCGGGCAGGAATTGGCAATGAGCAGTTCTTC. The encoded protein is CASSPSSRAGIGNEQFF.

This chain links TRBV6-2 or TRBV6-3 with TRBJ1-1, with TRBD1 as a possible D gene (6 bases). The length of the CDR3 is 16 residues. The germline CDR1 and CDR2 sequences are MNHEY and SVGEGT. Trimming left V 4 bases short and J 0 bases short, with 15 bases between. CDR3 sequence reads: CASSFTGFEVNTEAFF. The CDR3 DNA reads TGTGCCAGCAGTTTCACAGGGTTTGAGGTGAACACTGAAGCTTTCTTT.

In this sample, this clone turned up a few times. This sequence joins TRBV6-4 and TRBJ1-2; 7 nucleotides match TRBD1. V shed 5 bases and J 8 bases; nucleotides not matched to a gene: 11. Germline loops: CDR1 MRHNA, CDR2 SNTAGT. This CDR3 is 14 amino acids long. CDR3 sequence: CASSPGTETPGYTF. CDR3 nucleotide sequence: TGTGCCAGCAGTCCCGGGACAGAGACTCCGGGCTACACCTTC.

CDR3 in DNA: TGTGCCAGCAGTCTACAGGGTCATGGAAACACCATATATTTT. Its protein is CASSLQGHGNTIYF. The chain links TRBV28 to TRBJ1-3, with D possibly TRBD1 on 6 matching bases. Germline V gives CDR1 MDHEN, CDR2 SYDVKM. Between the trimmed V and J ends, which lost 5 bases and 3 bases, there was a span of 11 bases. The CDR3 spans 14 residues.

This clone occurred once. V and J are TRBV6-5 and TRBJ1-4; perhaps TRBD1 as D (5 bases). CDR3 size: 15 residues. Germline lookup yields CDR1 MNHEY and CDR2 SVGAGI. The ends were cut back, 6 bases at V and 7 bases at J, with 18 bases in the middle. The CDR3 sequence is CASRPDGRGSEKLFF. In DNA form, the CDR3 reads TGTGCCAGCAGGCCGGACGGAAGGGGATCTGAAAAACTGTTTTTT.

The gene calls are TRBV28 and TRBJ2-3, with D hard to call. CDR3 length: 14 residues. Per germline, CDR1 MDHEN and CDR2 SYDVKM. With 7 bases removed from V and 0 bases from J, the gap between germline ends came to 11 bases. The CDR3 protein is CASIRHTSTDTQYF. In nucleotides, the CDR3 is TGTGCCAGCATTAGACACACTAGCACAGATACGCAGTATTTT. The variable domain in full, with the rest retrieved from reference TRBV28 and TRBJ2-3, is DVKVTQSSRYLVKRTGEKVFLECVQDMDHENMFWYRQDPGLGLRLIYFSYDVKMKEKGDIPEGYSVSREKKERFSLILESASTNQTSMYLCASIRHTSTDTQYFGPGTRLTVL.

The V gene is TRBV15, the J gene TRBJ2-5; 7 bases map to TRBD2. The CDR3 contains 14 residues. Germline CDR1 and CDR2: LNHNV and YYDKDF (reference sequence). Trimming at V came to 1 base and at J to 3 bases, leaving 2 bases not matched to a gene. CDR3 in amino acids: CATSRAGTKETQYF. The CDR3 DNA follows: TGTGCCACCAGCAGAGCGGGGACTAAAGAGACCCAGTACTTC.